This passage covers 10 T cell receptor beta chains from one sample sequenced in a study of identical twins. MiXCR, run by TCRdb on the 5' RACE reads, gives a single entry per CDR3 protein. The sample holds 600,000 to 850,000 distinct CDR3 sequences; 15% to 20% are singletons and the top ten take roughly 13%. The sample also formed part of further work on T cells expressing NK-cell markers.

The sample taken for sequencing was PBMCs. These receptors came from a woman aged 18-30 years in good health.

This clonotype was seen at least ten times. V usage is TRBV12-3 or TRBV12-4 and J usage is TRBJ2-2; TRBD1 matches at 9 bases. This CDR3 is built from 16 residues. The J segment lost 7 bases and the V segment lost 5 bases, leaving 11 bases of the junction unmatched. CDR3 residues: CASSHPLGQGFGELFF. In DNA form, the CDR3 reads TGTGCCAGCAGTCACCCTCTGGGACAGGGCTTCGGGGAGCTGTTTTTT.

This rearrangement joins TRBV5-1 to TRBJ2-3; 8 positions match TRBD2. J gave up 4 bases and V 0 bases, and 7 bases lay outside the gene matches. Germline CDR1 SGHRS, CDR2 YFSETQ. The CDR3 has 16 residues. CDR3 region: CASSLAAGGRPDTQYF. Written as DNA, the CDR3 is TGCGCCAGCAGCTTGGCCGCGGGGGGCCGTCCAGATACGCAGTATTTT.

This clonotype occurred a few times. This chain joins TRBV27 and TRBJ2-7, with 7 positions matching TRBD2. The V and J ends lost 6 bases and 8 bases, in that order; junction bases with no gene match: 10. CDR3 length equals 13 residues. The germline CDR1 and CDR2 sequences are MNHEY and SMNVEV (reference sequence). CDR3 amino acids: CASSLWTGGQQYF. The DNA for the CDR3 is TGTGCCAGCAGCCTCTGGACGGGGGGTCAGCAGTACTTC.

This clonotype showed up many times. V and J are TRBV20-1 and TRBJ2-3, with 10 bases lining up with TRBD2. The CDR3 is 14 residues long. In germline, CDR1 is DFQATT, CDR2 SNEGSKA (reference sequence). V dropped 6 bases and J dropped 2; count of bases not matched to a gene: 5. The CDR3 coding sequence is TGCAGTGCCACTCTAGCGGGAGTCACAGATACGCAGTATTTT. Translating gives CSATLAGVTDTQYF.

This clonotype appeared a few times. The genes are TRBV4-1 and TRBJ1-2; D not certain. CDR3 size: 14 residues. V gave up 0 bases and J gave up 6 bases, with 11 bases separating them. Germline loops: CDR1 MGHRA, CDR2 YSYEKL. CDR3 nucleotides: TGCGCCAGCAGCCAAGATGCGAGCGTGGATGGCTACACCTTC. Its translation: CASSQDASVDGYTF.

Only a few counts were recorded for this clonotype. The chain joins TRBV7-9 to TRBJ2-3; 7 nucleotides line up with TRBD1. J was trimmed by 2 bases and V by 4 bases; bases with no gene match: 9. This CDR3 comprises 16 residues. The germline CDR1 and CDR2 sequences are SEHNR and FQNEAQ (reference sequence). CDR3 DNA: TGTGCCAGCAGCTCCCCTCCGGGACAGCTCACAGATACGCAGTATTTT. This encodes CASSSPPGQLTDTQYF.

Here the CDR3 DNA reads TGTGCCAGCAGCAGATTGGCAGGGGGCACTGAAGCTTTCTTT. It yields the protein CASSRLAGGTEAFF. The chain has TRBV12-3 or TRBV12-4 and TRBJ1-1; 7 nucleotides agree with TRBD1. This CDR3 region has 14 residues. V dropped 6 bases and J dropped 4; count of bases not matched to a gene: 8.

The chain employs TRBV21-1 and TRBJ2-1; the DNA was not compared with TRBD1, the D call given in the table. TRBV21-1 counts as a pseudogene. The length of the CDR3 is 12 residues. Here the CDR3 DNA reads TGTGCCAGCAGCGAGGGGACGGAGGAGCAGTTCTTC. This codes for CASSEGTEEQFF.

This clonotype was seen repeatedly, ten times or more. The chain couples TRBV14 to TRBJ1-2, with D unresolved. Germline V CDR1 and CDR2: SGHDN, FVKESK. This CDR3 is 13 amino acids long. The V end was cut by 1 base, the J end by 5 bases, with 8 bases between. CDR3 region: CASSQVQTYGYTF. The DNA for the CDR3 is TGTGCCAGCAGCCAAGTCCAGACTTATGGCTACACCTTC.

The gene calls are TRBV7-6 and TRBJ2-5, with 14 bases fitting TRBD2. The V gene end was trimmed by 5 bases and the J gene end by 1 base; junction bases not matched to a gene: 12. Per germline, CDR1 SGHVS and CDR2 FNYEAQ. This CDR3 has 19 amino acids. The CDR3 bases are TGTGCCAGCAGCGTAGGACTAGCGGGGGGCCAATTTTCCCAAGAGACCCAGTACTTC. This gives the protein CASSVGLAGGQFSQETQYF.